Following are 10 T cell receptor beta chains from one sample sequenced in a study of glioma-infiltrating T cells after dendritic cell vaccination. Libraries were prepared by immunoSEQ multiplex PCR; TCRdb keeps only in-frame clonotypes and omits some of them. This repertoire shows under 70,000 clones, roughly 80% found once; its top ten account for over 8.5%. The source was blood, collected before dendritic cell vaccination. The receptors stem from a human donor with glioblastoma.

CDR3: CASNPGSLGTGELFF. For the CDR3, the DNA is TGTGCCAGCAACCCGGGATCTTTGGGCACCGGGGAGCTGTTTTTT. The chain is built from TRBV28 and TRBJ2-2, with a weak D call TRBD2 (5 bases). There are 15 residues in the CDR3. V dropped 7 bases and J dropped 4 bases, with 16 bases sitting between them. From germline, CDR1 is MDHEN and CDR2 SYDVKM.

J is TRBJ2-7 and V is TRBV6-5, with D tentatively TRBD1 (6 bases). The CDR3 is made up of 15 amino acids. The ends were cut back, 6 bases at V and 6 bases at J, with 21 bases in the middle. Germline V gene sequence: CDR1 MNHEY, CDR2 SVGAGI. The CDR3 loop is CASSPDSRVVGEQYF. The CDR3 DNA reads TGTGCCAGCAGCCCGGACAGTAGGGTGGTCGGCGAGCAGTACTTC.

This clone was observed a few times. The V call is TRBV5-4, the J call TRBJ1-3, with 7 positions matching TRBD1. V dropped 0 bases and J dropped 8; count of bases not matched to a gene: 2. Looked up from germline, CDR1 is SGHNT and CDR2 is YYREEE (reference sequence). CDR3 length: 13 residues. The CDR3 loop is CASSLAQGHTIYF. CDR3 nucleotides: TGTGCCAGCAGCTTGGCACAGGGGCACACCATATATTTT.

The V gene is TRBV5-4, the J gene TRBJ2-7, with 7 nucleotides matching TRBD1. Germline CDR1 reads SGHNT; CDR2 reads YYREEE (reference sequence). CDR3 length: 14 residues. With 4 bases clipped from V and 6 bases from J, the junction kept 10 bases outside the gene matches. CDR3 in DNA: TGTGCCAGCAGCCGCGATACAGGGGTTAGCGAGCAGTACTTC. It encodes CASSRDTGVSEQYF. Full variable domain (remainder filled in from reference TRBV5-4 and TRBJ2-7): ETGVTQSPTHLIKTRGQQVTLRCSSQSGHNTVSWYQQALGQGPQFIFQYYREEENGRGNFPPRFSGLQFPNYSSELNVNALELDDSALYLCASSRDTGVSEQYFGPGTRLTVT.

The gene calls are TRBV5-1 and TRBJ2-5, with 8 bases that match TRBD2. Germline V CDR1 and CDR2: SGHRS, YFSETQ. V shed 5 bases, J shed 4 bases, and the junction held 10 bases outside the gene matches. The CDR3 has 15 amino acids. In nucleotides, the CDR3 is TGCGCCAGCAGGGGGGCGGGGGGCGGAGGAGAGACCCAGTACTTC. Protein product: CASRGAGGGGETQYF. Full variable domain (outside the CDR3, taken from reference TRBV5-1 and TRBJ2-5): KAGVTQTPRYLIKTRGQQVTLSCSPISGHRSVSWYQQTPGQGLQFLFEYFSETQRNKGNFPGRFSGRQFSNSRSEMNVSTLELGDSALYLCASRGAGGGGETQYFGPGTRLLVL.

The genes are TRBV29-1 and TRBJ2-7; 8 bases align to TRBD1. Germline CDR1 reads SQVTM; CDR2 reads ANQGSEA. V lost 7 bases and J lost 4; bases outside the gene matches: 3. This CDR3 is 11 amino acids long. CDR3 sequence (DNA): TGCAGCGGGAGGACAGGGTACGAGCAGTACTTC. It yields the protein CSGRTGYEQYF.

The V gene is TRBV5-6, the J gene TRBJ2-5, with 11 bases aligning to TRBD2. Per the germline V gene, CDR1 is SGHDT and CDR2 is YYEEEE. V was pared by 1 base and J by 4 bases, with 9 bases of the junction left unmatched. The CDR3 length is 17 residues. The CDR3 protein is CASSLCILAGVLETQYF. DNA of the CDR3: TGTGCCAGCAGCTTGTGTATACTAGCGGGGGTTCTAGAGACCCAGTACTTC.

The chain links TRBV5-6 to TRBJ2-3, with D uncertain. The length of the CDR3 is 13 residues. Trimming shortened V by 1 base and J by 3 bases, and 6 bases separated the two germline ends. Germline CDR1 reads SGHDT; CDR2 reads YYEEEE. CDR3 nucleotide sequence: TGTGCCAGCAGCTTGTTGGAGACAGATACGCAGTATTTT. It encodes CASSLLETDTQYF.

This chain uses TRBV5-1 with TRBJ2-3; D possibly corresponds to TRBD2 (6 bases). The V end lost 0 bases, the J end lost 2 bases, and 13 bases lay between the germline ends. The CDR3 has 16 amino acids. The germline gives CDR1 SGHRS, CDR2 YFSETQ. Here the CDR3 reads CASSLDGGAVTDTQYF. In DNA form, the CDR3 reads TGCGCCAGCAGCTTGGACGGCGGGGCGGTCACAGATACGCAGTATTTT.

The table lists this clone with a count of one. The chain links TRBV4-2 to TRBJ1-1; 8 bases are a match to TRBD1. The CDR3 contains 12 residues. The V segment lost 5 bases and the J segment 7 bases; nucleotides outside the gene matches: 3. Germline V gene sequence: CDR1 LGHNA, CDR2 YNFKEQ. Here the CDR3 reads CASSVQGGEAFF. As DNA, the CDR3 is TGTGCCAGCAGCGTACAGGGGGGTGAAGCTTTCTTT.